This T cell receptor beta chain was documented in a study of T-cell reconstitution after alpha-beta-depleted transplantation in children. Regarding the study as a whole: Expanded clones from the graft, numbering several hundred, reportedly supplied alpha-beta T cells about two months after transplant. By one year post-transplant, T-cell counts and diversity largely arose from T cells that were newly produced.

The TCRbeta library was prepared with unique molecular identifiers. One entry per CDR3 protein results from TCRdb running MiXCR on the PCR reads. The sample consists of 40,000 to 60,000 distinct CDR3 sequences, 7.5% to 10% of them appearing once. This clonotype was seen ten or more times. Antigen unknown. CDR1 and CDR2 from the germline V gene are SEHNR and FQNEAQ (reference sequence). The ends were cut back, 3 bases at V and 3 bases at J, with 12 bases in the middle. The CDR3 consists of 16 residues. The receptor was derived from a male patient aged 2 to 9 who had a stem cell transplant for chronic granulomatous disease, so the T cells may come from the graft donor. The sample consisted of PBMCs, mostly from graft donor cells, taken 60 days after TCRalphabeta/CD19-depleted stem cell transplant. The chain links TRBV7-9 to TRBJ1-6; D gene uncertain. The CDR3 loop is CASSLPDGLYNSPLHF. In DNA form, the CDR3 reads TGTGCCAGCAGCTTGCCCGACGGCCTCTATAATTCACCCCTCCACTTT.